This is a list of T cell receptor beta chains from one sample in a study of T-cell reconstitution after alpha-beta-depleted transplantation in children. TCRdb processed the PCR reads anew with MiXCR; each CDR3 protein has one entry. The top ten clones hold over 15% of a sample with about 98,000 distinct CDR3 sequences, about 8% of them seen once. This specimen was PBMCs, taken before TCRalphabeta/CD19-depleted stem cell transplant. The receptors were sampled from a boy aged 2-9 years with acute lymphoblastic leukemia, due to receive a stem cell transplant. The CDR3 runs from the conserved cysteine through the conserved F or W. Each record gives: clone size, V gene, D gene, J gene, CDR3 DNA, CDR3 protein. A D gene is named only where the DNA matches it firmly. The size of a clone is reported for some rows only, either as once, few or many, or as a class for expanded clones.

clone size: many
V gene: TRBV5-1
D gene: NA
J gene: TRBJ2-3
CDR3 DNA: TGCGCCAGCAGCCTCACAGATACGCAGTATTTT
CDR3 protein: CASSLTDTQYF

clone size: few
V gene: TRBV7-2
D gene: TRBD2
J gene: TRBJ2-4
CDR3 DNA: TGTGCCAGCAGCCCTGATAGCGGGGGGGCGGACATTCAGTACTTC
CDR3 protein: CASSPDSGGADIQYF

clone size: many
V gene: TRBV11-3
D gene: NA
J gene: TRBJ2-5
CDR3 DNA: TGTGCCAGCAGCTTCAGAAGTGAGACCCAGTACTTC
CDR3 protein: CASSFRSETQYF

clone size: many
V gene: TRBV6-5
D gene: TRBD1
J gene: TRBJ1-2
CDR3 DNA: TGTGCCAGCAGTTACCGGACAGGGAGCTATGGCTACACCTTC
CDR3 protein: CASSYRTGSYGYTF

clone size: many
V gene: TRBV7-6
D gene: NA
J gene: TRBJ1-4
CDR3 DNA: TGTGCCAGCAGCTTAGAGCCGGGGAGAGGTGAAAAACTGTTTTTT
CDR3 protein: CASSLEPGRGEKLFF

clone size: once
V gene: TRBV4-3
D gene: TRBD2
J gene: TRBJ2-3
CDR3 DNA: TGCGCCAGCAGCCAAGAGGCCAGGGCTAGCGGTGTTAGTACGCAGTATTTT
CDR3 protein: CASSQEARASGVSTQYF

clone size: NA
V gene: TRBV7-9
D gene: NA
J gene: TRBJ1-2
CDR3 DNA: TGTGCCATTATGGCAGGGAGGAACTATGGCTACACCTTC
CDR3 protein: CAIMAGRNYGYTF

clone size: few
V gene: TRBV12-3/TRBV12-4
D gene: NA
J gene: TRBJ2-3
CDR3 DNA: TGTGCCAGCATCCATGACCCAGGCAGCACAGATACGCAGTATTTT
CDR3 protein: CASIHDPGSTDTQYF

clone size: NA
V gene: TRBV2
D gene: NA
J gene: TRBJ1-5
CDR3 DNA: TGTGCCAGCAGTGCTGAGGGGAGACAGCCCCAGCATTTT
CDR3 protein: CASSAEGRQPQHF

clone size: few
V gene: TRBV3-1
D gene: NA
J gene: TRBJ1-6
CDR3 DNA: TGTGCCAGCAGCCAAAAGACGAGCGGATCACCCCTCCACTTT
CDR3 protein: CASSQKTSGSPLHF

clone size: many
V gene: TRBV6-2/TRBV6-3
D gene: NA
J gene: TRBJ2-7
CDR3 DNA: TGTGCCAGCAAAAAGCTCCCTATGGACTACGAGCAGTACTTC
CDR3 protein: CASKKLPMDYEQYF

clone size: NA
V gene: TRBV28
D gene: TRBD2
J gene: TRBJ2-7
CDR3 DNA: TGTGCCAGCAACAAAGCGGGAGTAGGTCCCTACGAGCAGTACTTC
CDR3 protein: CASNKAGVGPYEQYF

clone size: few
V gene: TRBV6-4
D gene: NA
J gene: TRBJ2-6
CDR3 DNA: TGTGCCAGCACCGAAGACGGGGGCTCTGGGGCCAACGTCCTGACTTTC
CDR3 protein: CASTEDGGSGANVLTF

clone size: few
V gene: TRBV11-2
D gene: NA
J gene: TRBJ2-7
CDR3 DNA: TGTGCCAGCAGCTTAGATAGCCAGTTCCACGAGCAGTACTTC
CDR3 protein: CASSLDSQFHEQYF

clone size: NA
V gene: TRBV25-1
D gene: NA
J gene: TRBJ1-1
CDR3 DNA: TGTGCCAGCAGTCCATACGGTACGAACACTGAAGCTTTCTTT
CDR3 protein: CASSPYGTNTEAFF

clone size: NA
V gene: TRBV3-1
D gene: TRBD2
J gene: TRBJ2-7
CDR3 DNA: TGTGCCAGCAGCCAAATAGCGGGGGGGCCAGACGAGCAGTACTTC
CDR3 protein: CASSQIAGGPDEQYF

clone size: NA
V gene: TRBV7-6
D gene: NA
J gene: TRBJ2-6
CDR3 DNA: TGTGCCAGCAGCTTGTCCCCTCAAGTGGCCCTACCCAACGTCCTGACTTTC
CDR3 protein: CASSLSPQVALPNVLTF

clone size: few
V gene: TRBV7-2
D gene: NA
J gene: TRBJ2-7
CDR3 DNA: TGTGCCAGCAGCCCCTCCATACCGTCCTACGAGCAGTACTTC
CDR3 protein: CASSPSIPSYEQYF

clone size: many
V gene: TRBV3-1
D gene: NA
J gene: TRBJ2-1
CDR3 DNA: TGTGCCAGCAGCCAAGATCGGGGGAAGAACAATGAGCAGTTCTTC
CDR3 protein: CASSQDRGKNNEQFF

clone size: many
V gene: TRBV27
D gene: NA
J gene: TRBJ1-1
CDR3 DNA: TGTGCCAGCACCGAACAGGGTGGCACTGAAGCTTTCTTT
CDR3 protein: CASTEQGGTEAFF

clone size: many
V gene: TRBV5-1
D gene: TRBD2
J gene: TRBJ2-1
CDR3 DNA: TGCGCCAGCAGCTTGGGACTAGCGGGGGGGCCCAATGAGCAGTTCTTC
CDR3 protein: CASSLGLAGGPNEQFF

clone size: NA
V gene: TRBV7-2
D gene: NA
J gene: TRBJ1-5
CDR3 DNA: TGTGCCAGCGGCTTCCTAGGTCAGCCCCAGCATTTT
CDR3 protein: CASGFLGQPQHF

clone size: few
V gene: TRBV3-1
D gene: NA
J gene: TRBJ1-3
CDR3 DNA: TGTGCCAGTCGTGGCGCTGGAAACACCATATATTTT
CDR3 protein: CASRGAGNTIYF

clone size: many
V gene: TRBV20-1
D gene: NA
J gene: TRBJ1-4
CDR3 DNA: TGCAGTGCACCGGGGGGAGGGGGTGCAACTAATGAAAAACTGTTTTTT
CDR3 protein: CSAPGGGGATNEKLFF

clone size: NA
V gene: TRBV25-1
D gene: TRBD1
J gene: TRBJ1-6
CDR3 DNA: TGTGCCAGCAGGGGGGACAGGAGTAGGTCGAGAAATTCACCCCTCCACTTT
CDR3 protein: CASRGDRSRSRNSPLHF

clone size: few
V gene: TRBV7-6
D gene: NA
J gene: TRBJ2-2
CDR3 DNA: TGTGCCAGCACCCCAACCCGGGGGGCAAACACCGGGGAGCTGTTTTTT
CDR3 protein: CASTPTRGANTGELFF

clone size: many
V gene: TRBV20-1
D gene: NA
J gene: TRBJ1-1
CDR3 DNA: TGCAGTGCTGGGCCGGGACGGATTAACACTGAAGCTTTCTTT
CDR3 protein: CSAGPGRINTEAFF

clone size: NA
V gene: TRBV12-3/TRBV12-4
D gene: NA
J gene: TRBJ1-6
CDR3 DNA: TGTGCCAGCAGTTTATATAAGGAGCGGGGATATAATTCACCCCTCCACTTT
CDR3 protein: CASSLYKERGYNSPLHF

clone size: NA
V gene: TRBV5-1
D gene: NA
J gene: TRBJ2-3
CDR3 DNA: TGCGCCAGCAGCAACCGGGGCCTACTCACAGATACGCAGTATTTT
CDR3 protein: CASSNRGLLTDTQYF

clone size: many
V gene: TRBV7-7
D gene: TRBD1
J gene: TRBJ2-1
CDR3 DNA: TGTGCTAGCAGCTCAGGAAGGGGGCAGGGCAATGAGCAGTTCTTC
CDR3 protein: CASSSGRGQGNEQFF